This TCR beta chain originates from a study of Ad26.COV2.S vaccination and SARS-CoV-2 variants. As for the study in general: Once, or twice with 56 days between doses, Ad26.COV2.S was given intramuscularly. The study, taken as a whole, reports: Similar non-spike TCR breadth was seen in vaccine and placebo recipients. Reportedly, spike-specific CD8+ and CD4+ T cell responses achieved substantial breadth once vaccination had taken place. Spike-specific TCR breadth ran higher among vaccine recipients than placebo recipients.

CDR1 and CDR2 from the germline V gene are GTSNPN and SVGIG (reference sequence). Trimming left V 2 bases short and J 8 bases short, with 9 bases between. The CDR3 covers 12 residues. Concerning this clone itself: Its antigen is still unknown.

Generated by immunoSEQ multiplex PCR, the TCRdb table keeps only in-frame clones and is missing some. Of a few hundred thousand clones in the sample, under 90% are singletons; the top ten hold about 7.4%. Stated treatment: around 19 received Ad26.COV2.S at low or high dose, single or two shots; 5 received placebo; per-sample allocation not given. Day 63 following the first vaccine or placebo injection was when the samples were taken. The TCR comes from a person between 18 and 65 years old who received the Ad26.COV2.S COVID-19 vaccine or a placebo. V usage is TRBV30 and J usage is TRBJ1-4, with D hard to call. This specimen was peripheral blood, taken in a trial of Ad26.COV2.S vaccine versus placebo. CDR3 sequence (DNA): TGTGCCTGGAGTCCGGGGAGGGAAAAACTGTTTTTT. This codes for CAWSPGREKLFF.